This TCR beta chain was identified during a study of blood T cell repertoires in COVID-19. For the study at large: Samples came from the United States, Italy and Spain, spanning acute and convalescent COVID-19. Sources were T cells, B-cell-depleted T cells, or PBMCs; the material itself was cDNA or gDNA.

The repertoire was sequenced with immunoSEQ multiplex PCR; TCRdb's copy has only in-frame clones and lacks some. The table has 200,000 to 250,000 clones, under 90% seen once. This CDR3 has 13 residues. Germline CDR1 LNHDA, CDR2 SQIVND (reference sequence). Trimming cost V 9 bases and J 9 bases; bases outside gene matches: 7. Adults between about 18 and 95 years of age took part from about two dozen US areas. Participants reported their clinical history, and cohort assignment relied on those reports. This TCR was sampled from a man aged 60-69 years who had recovered from COVID-19. Sequencing was performed on PBMCs or T cells enriched from blood (not recorded which). The chain is built from TRBV19 and TRBJ2-1; 11 bases are shared with TRBD2. The CDR3: CASTTSGALEQFF. As DNA, the CDR3 is TGTGCCAGCACGACTAGCGGGGCTCTTGAGCAGTTCTTC.